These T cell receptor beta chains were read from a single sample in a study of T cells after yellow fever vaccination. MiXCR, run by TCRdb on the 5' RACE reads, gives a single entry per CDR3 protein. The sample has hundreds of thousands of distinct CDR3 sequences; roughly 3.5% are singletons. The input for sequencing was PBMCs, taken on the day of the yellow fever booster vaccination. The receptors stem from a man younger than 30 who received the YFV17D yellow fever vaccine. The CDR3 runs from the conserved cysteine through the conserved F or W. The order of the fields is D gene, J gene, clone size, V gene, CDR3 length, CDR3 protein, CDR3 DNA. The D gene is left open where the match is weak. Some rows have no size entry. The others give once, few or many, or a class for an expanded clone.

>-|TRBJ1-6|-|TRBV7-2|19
CASSFLPAGSLAYNSPLHF
TGTGCCAGCAGCTTCCTCCCGGCAGGGAGCCTCGCTTATAATTCACCCCTCCACTTT
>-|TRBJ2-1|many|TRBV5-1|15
CASSPASSPDNEQFF
TGCGCCAGCAGCCCGGCCTCCTCACCAGACAATGAGCAGTTCTTC
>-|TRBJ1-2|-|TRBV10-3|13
CASKREGGYGYTF
TGTGCCAGCAAAAGGGAGGGAGGCTATGGCTACACCTTC
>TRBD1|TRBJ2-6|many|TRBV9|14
CATGQGPGANVLTF
TGTGCCACTGGACAGGGCCCAGGGGCCAACGTCCTGACTTTC
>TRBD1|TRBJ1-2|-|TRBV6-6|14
CAIEPGQGLYGYTF
TGTGCCATCGAACCGGGACAGGGACTCTATGGCTACACCTTC
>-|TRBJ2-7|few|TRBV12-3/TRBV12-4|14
CASSEGTVTYEQYF
TGTGCCAGCAGCGAAGGGACGGTTACCTACGAGCAGTACTTC
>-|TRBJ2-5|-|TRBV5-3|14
CARSEELHQETQYF
TGTGCCAGAAGCGAGGAGCTCCACCAAGAGACCCAGTACTTC
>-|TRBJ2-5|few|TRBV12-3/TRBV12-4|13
CASSLKGSETQYF
TGTGCCAGCAGTTTAAAAGGGTCGGAGACCCAGTACTTC
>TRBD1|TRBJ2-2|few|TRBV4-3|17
CASSRATGQANTGELFF
TGCGCCAGCAGCCGAGCTACGGGACAGGCGAACACCGGGGAGCTGTTTTTT
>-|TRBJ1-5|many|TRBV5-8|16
CASSLGVTGSAQPQHF
TGTGCCAGCAGCTTGGGGGTGACAGGATCTGCTCAGCCCCAGCATTTT
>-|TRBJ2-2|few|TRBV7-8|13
CASSSRRDGELFF
TGTGCCAGCAGCTCGCGACGGGACGGGGAGCTGTTTTTT
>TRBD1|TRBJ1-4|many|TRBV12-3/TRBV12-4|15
CASSPQGQGHEKLFF
TGTGCCAGCAGTCCACAGGGACAGGGGCATGAAAAACTGTTTTTT
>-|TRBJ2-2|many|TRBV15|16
CATSKDQFRNTGELFF
TGTGCCACCAGTAAAGATCAATTCCGAAACACCGGGGAGCTGTTTTTT
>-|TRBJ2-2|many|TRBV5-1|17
CASSLEVSGGSTGELFF
TGCGCCAGCAGCTTGGAGGTTTCCGGGGGTAGCACCGGGGAGCTGTTTTTT
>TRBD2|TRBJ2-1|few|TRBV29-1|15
CSVNAVAGLADEQFF
TGCAGCGTTAATGCCGTAGCGGGACTAGCCGATGAGCAGTTCTTC
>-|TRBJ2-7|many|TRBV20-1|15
CSARVPRGDSYEQYF
TGCAGTGCTAGAGTTCCCCGGGGCGACTCCTACGAGCAGTACTTC
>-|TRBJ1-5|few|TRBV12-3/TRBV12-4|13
CASRGQPGQPQHF
TGTGCCAGCAGAGGACAGCCAGGTCAGCCCCAGCATTTT
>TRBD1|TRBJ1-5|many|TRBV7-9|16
CASSGSGQGVAQPQHF
TGTGCCAGCAGCGGATCGGGACAGGGGGTGGCTCAGCCCCAGCATTTT